These T cell receptor beta chains were read from a single sample in a study of blood T cell repertoires in COVID-19. Some clones are missing from TCRdb's copy, which holds only in-frame ones; the method was immunoSEQ multiplex PCR. The sample has some 140,000 clones; 60% to 85% are singletons. Sequencing was performed on peripheral blood. The receptors derive from a man of 80 years or more with acute or convalescent COVID-19. Both conserved end residues are part of each CDR3. The D gene is left open where the match is weak. A clone size is listed for some rows: how often the clone was seen (once, few, many), or a class if it is expanded.

TRBJ1-5	TRBD1	TRBV7-8	NA	TGTGCCAGCAGCTTTGGGACCGGGACAGGGGTTCAGCCCCAGCATTTT	CASSFGTGTGVQPQHF
TRBJ1-3	NA	TRBV5-6	few	TGTGCCAGCAGCTCCCTGGAGGCACGCTCTGGAAACACCATATATTTT	CASSSLEARSGNTIYF
TRBJ2-5	NA	TRBV11-2	few	TGTGCCAGCACCACGACCCGGGGGGCGAAGACCCAGTACTTC	CASTTTRGAKTQYF
TRBJ2-3	NA	TRBV27	NA	TGTGCCAGCAGGCTCTCGACAGGCTTCAGCACAGATACGCAGTATTTT	CASRLSTGFSTDTQYF
TRBJ2-7	NA	TRBV7-8	NA	TGTGCCAGCCAAGCGGAGCACACCAGCTACGAGCAGTACTTC	CASQAEHTSYEQYF
TRBJ1-5	TRBD1	TRBV19	NA	TGTGCCAGTACAGGACAGGGGTTAAGCAATCAGCCCCAGCATTTT	CASTGQGLSNQPQHF
TRBJ2-1	TRBD2	TRBV7-2	once	TGTGCCAGCGGCCTGCGCCTAGCGGGGGGCGGTGAGCAGTTCTTC	CASGLRLAGGGEQFF
TRBJ2-7	NA	TRBV5-1	NA	TGCGCCAGCAGCTTGGCAGGGGCGCAATACGAGCAGTACTTC	CASSLAGAQYEQYF
TRBJ1-6	NA	TRBV6-1	NA	TGTGCCAGCAGTCCGGCCTGGGAGAAGGATTCACCCCTCCACTTT	CASSPAWEKDSPLHF
TRBJ2-7	TRBD1	TRBV25-1	NA	TGTGCCAGCGCCCAGGGGACAGGGGAACTCTACGAGCAGTACTTC	CASAQGTGELYEQYF
TRBJ2-5	NA	TRBV2	NA	TGTGCCAGCAGTGTAATCCAAGAGACCCAGTACTTC	CASSVIQETQYF
TRBJ2-3	NA	TRBV28	NA	TGTGCCAGCAGTCTCCCGGGGGTCGGTTTGGATACGCAGTATTTT	CASSLPGVGLDTQYF
TRBJ2-7	TRBD2	TRBV4-1	NA	TGCGCCAGCAGCTCCCGCTCGCGGGGGAGCGAGCAGTACTTC	CASSSRSRGSEQYF
TRBJ2-1	NA	TRBV7-2	NA	TGTGCCAGCAGCTTAACGGGCTACAATGAGCAGTTCTTC	CASSLTGYNEQFF